This T cell receptor (beta chain) appears in the sequencing data of a study of blood T cell repertoires in COVID-19. Turning to the study itself: The United States, Italy and Spain were the sources of the acute and convalescent COVID-19 samples.

CDR1 is MNHEY, CDR2 SVGAGI, per germline. The CDR3 runs 11 residues. The V gene lost 5 bases and the J gene lost 7 bases, with 8 bases spanning the gap. In the authors' workflow: For nucleated cells, counts were estimated from reference gene primer amplification. Produced via immunoSEQ multiplex PCR; TCRdb's table is partial and in-frame only. That table is the source of V, J and clone size, and D and trimming were worked out from the DNA. This sample has nearly 110,000 clones; about 84% occur once, and the top ten carry around 14%. The sequence was collected from a woman aged 60 to 75 with acute or convalescent COVID-19. The chain employs TRBV6-5 and TRBJ1-2; D is ambiguous. The sample taken for sequencing was peripheral blood. DNA for the CDR3: TGTGCCAGCAGTCCCGGCGGTGGCTACACCTTC. Protein: CASSPGGGYTF.